This note documents a single T cell receptor (beta chain) sequence. Its antigen is not known. These data originate in a study of CD8+CD57+ T cells in acquired aplastic anemia. Study-level background: Sorted CD4+ and CD8+ cells yielded roughly 3.1 ug of DNA on average. For CD4+ cells, healthy donors had an average of approximately 10 million reads. Study-level findings and limits: Comparison of patients with controls identified around 30 shared CD8+ CDR3 sequences. In CD8+ cells, Simpson's diversity showed no significant difference between patients and controls.

Template material for TCR beta VDJ and CDR3 profiling consisted of genomic DNA. One entry per CDR3 protein, called by TCRdb with MiXCR from the reads. The sample lists hundreds of thousands of distinct CDR3 sequences, around 68% occurring once. Trimming cost V 2 bases and J 6 bases, with 7 bases left between them. This CDR3 spans 12 amino acids. Germline V CDR1 and CDR2: SGHDN, FVKESK. The specimen was sorted CD4+, CD8+, or CD8+CD57+ T cells (not recorded which) from PBMCs. The chain combines TRBV14 with TRBJ1-2; no clear D. This TCR came from a human donor in good health, serving as a control. The CDR3 region has the DNA TGTGCCAGCAGCCAAAATTCCAATGGCTACACCTTC. Translating gives CASSQNSNGYTF.